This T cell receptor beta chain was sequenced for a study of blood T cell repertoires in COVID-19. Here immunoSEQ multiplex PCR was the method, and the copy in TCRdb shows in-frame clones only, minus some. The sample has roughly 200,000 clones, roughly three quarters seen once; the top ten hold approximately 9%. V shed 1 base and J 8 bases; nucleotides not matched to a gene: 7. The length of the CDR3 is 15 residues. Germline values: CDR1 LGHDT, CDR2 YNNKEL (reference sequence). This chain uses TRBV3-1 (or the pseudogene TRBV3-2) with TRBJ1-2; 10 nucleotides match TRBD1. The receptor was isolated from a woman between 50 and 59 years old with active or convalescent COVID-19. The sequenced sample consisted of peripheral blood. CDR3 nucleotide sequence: TGTGCCAGCAGCCAAGGGGACAGGGGATTACAAGGCTACACCTTC. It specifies CASSQGDRGLQGYTF.